This TCR beta chain came from a study of blood T cell repertoires in COVID-19. Study details: From the United States, Italy and Spain came samples of acute and convalescent COVID-19. The cDNA or gDNA used as material had been derived from T cells, B-cell-depleted T cells, or PBMCs.

The germline V gene has CDR1 SGHAT and CDR2 FQNNGV. The CDR3 contains 15 residues. J was trimmed by 5 bases and V by 5 bases; bases with no gene match: 7. Enrollment of patients from Seattle took place during active infection, with longitudinal follow-up. This table comes from immunoSEQ multiplex PCR, and its TCRdb copy is limited to in-frame clones, with some not included. The sample includes a few hundred thousand clones, 91% seen only once; the top ten take 2% to 3%. This receptor was obtained from a person aged 18 to 30 with COVID-19, enrolled during active disease. Sequencing was performed on peripheral blood. The chain carries TRBV11-2 and TRBJ2-1; 9 bases map to TRBD2. This CDR3 reads CASSATSGRDNEQFF. The CDR3, as DNA: TGTGCCAGCAGCGCGACTAGCGGACGCGACAATGAGCAGTTCTTC.